A single sample is the source of the 24 T cell receptor beta chains below, sequenced in a study of CD4+ T cells in melanoma. Profiled with immunoSEQ multiplex PCR; TCRdb holds only in-frame clones, not every one. In the table there are hundreds of clones, approximately 54% of which are singletons. These receptors all stem from a human donor with melanoma.

The chain links TRBV28 to TRBJ1-5; 7 bases fit TRBD1. Germline CDR1 is MDHEN and CDR2 is SYDVKM. Trimming removed 2 bases from V and 4 bases from J; junction bases left unmatched: 5. CDR3 length equals 15 residues. For the CDR3, the DNA is TGTGCCAGCAGTTTAGGCGGACAGGAAAATCAGCCCCAGCATTTT. This gives the protein CASSLGGQENQPQHF.

The CDR3 nucleotides read TGCGCCAGCAGCTTGGGGGGAGCTAGCGGGAATACAGATACGCAGTATTTT. It encodes CASSLGGASGNTDTQYF. The rearrangement uses TRBV5-1 and TRBJ2-3; 9 positions match TRBD2. The CDR3 totals 17 residues. Germline values: CDR1 SGHRS, CDR2 YFSETQ. V shed 0 bases, J shed 3 bases, and the junction held 8 bases outside the gene matches.

The gene calls are TRBV5-1 and TRBJ2-3; D is undetermined. Trimming stripped 0 bases from V and 5 bases from J, with 4 bases between. The CDR3 extends over 12 amino acids. Germline V gives CDR1 SGHRS, CDR2 YFSETQ. The CDR3 coding sequence is TGCGCCAGCAGCTTGGACGGAGATACGCAGTATTTT. It encodes CASSLDGDTQYF.

V and J are TRBV11-2 and TRBJ1-6; TRBD1 might be the D (5 bases). This CDR3 spans 14 amino acids. V dropped 5 bases and J dropped 9 bases, with 14 bases sitting between them. The germline V gene has CDR1 SGHAT and CDR2 FQNNGV. The CDR3 DNA reads as TGTGCCAGCAGCCTCGTGGCAGGGACTTCACCCCTCCACTTT. It codes for CASSLVAGTSPLHF.

The V and J genes are TRBV4-2 and TRBJ2-3; D unresolved. There are 15 residues in the CDR3. Trimming stripped 0 bases from V and 4 bases from J, with 11 bases between. Germline lookup yields CDR1 LGHNA and CDR2 YNFKEQ. Here the CDR3 DNA reads TGTGCCAGCAGCCAAGAATTCCGGGCCGCAGATACGCAGTATTTT. Translated, it gives CASSQEFRAADTQYF.

The V and J genes are TRBV27 and TRBJ1-1; D is undetermined. Deletions cut 6 bases from V and 5 bases from J, with 16 bases between. The length of the CDR3 is 14 residues. Germline V gene lookup returns CDR1 MNHEY and CDR2 SMNVEV (reference sequence). The CDR3 DNA is TGTGCCAGCAGCCACCCAGAAAGGGTTACTGAAGCTTTCTTT. Protein: CASSHPERVTEAFF.

By share, this clone counts as hyperexpanded (1% or more). The chain joins TRBV7-9 to TRBJ2-5; weak D call: TRBD2 (6 bases). The CDR3 contains 15 residues. Trimming cost V 5 bases and J 4 bases, with 17 bases left between them. CDR1 SEHNR and CDR2 FQNEAQ come from the germline V gene (reference sequence). CDR3 nucleotide sequence: TGTGCCAGCAGCCCTCTCTCGGGAGTTCGAGAGACCCAGTACTTC. Translated: CASSPLSGVRETQYF.

This sequence joins TRBV28 and TRBJ1-2; D is perhaps TRBD1 (5 bases). The length of the CDR3 is 13 residues. With 4 bases removed from V and 6 bases from J, the gap between germline ends came to 12 bases. Germline V CDR1 and CDR2: MDHEN, SYDVKM. CDR3 in amino acids: CASSWGGGDGYTF. CDR3 coding DNA: TGTGCCAGCAGTTGGGGGGGAGGGGATGGCTACACCTTC.

V and J are TRBV9 and TRBJ2-3; 16 bases align to TRBD2. The germline V gene encodes CDR1 SGDLS and CDR2 YYNGEE. The CDR3 is made up of 16 amino acids. The ends lost 7 bases at V and 3 bases at J; junction bases unmatched: 5. For the CDR3, the DNA is TGTGCCAGCGGGGGGACTAGCGGGGGGGCTACAGATACGCAGTATTTT. Translation: CASGGTSGGATDTQYF.

The chain employs TRBV19 and TRBJ1-5; tentative D call: TRBD1 (5 bases). Trimming cost V 4 bases and J 4 bases, with 17 bases left between them. Germline values: CDR1 LNHDA, CDR2 SQIVND (reference sequence). This CDR3 has 16 residues. CDR3 bases: TGTGCCAGTAGTAGGTTCGGGGGAGGAATAAATCAGCCCCAGCATTTT. This gives the protein CASSRFGGGINQPQHF.

The count of this clone is one. V is TRBV19 and J is TRBJ1-4, with 7 bases fitting TRBD1. V lost 10 bases and J lost 8; bases outside the gene matches: 13. The germline CDR1 and CDR2 sequences are LNHDA and SQIVND (reference sequence). The CDR3 runs to 14 residues. The CDR3 sequence is CATNFRQGEEKLFF. In nucleotides, the CDR3 is TGTGCCACAAACTTTCGACAGGGCGAAGAAAAACTGTTTTTT.

The CDR3 DNA reads TGCAGCGGGAGACAGGGAGAGGGAACTGAAGCTTTCTTT. Protein sequence: CSGRQGEGTEAFF. V and J are TRBV29-1 and TRBJ1-1, with 7 positions matching TRBD1. Germline V gene data show CDR1 as SQVTM and CDR2 as ANQGSEA. Trimming took 7 bases from V and 5 from J; bases not matched to a gene: 10. CDR3 length: 13 amino acids.

The gene calls are TRBV5-6 and TRBJ2-5; D gene unclear. The length of the CDR3 is 11 residues. Trimming cost V 4 bases and J 5 bases, with 6 bases left between them. Germline V CDR1 and CDR2: SGHDT, YYEEEE. In DNA form, the CDR3 reads TGTGCCAGCAGCGCACGGGAGACCCAGTACTTC. It is translated as CASSARETQYF.

The chain recombines TRBV6-4 with TRBJ2-3; no clear D gene. Germline CDR1 reads MRHNA; CDR2 reads SNTAGT. V was shortened by 5 bases and J by 9 bases, with 9 bases between the two germline ends. This CDR3 contains 11 residues. The CDR3 region is CASSPRSTQYF. The CDR3, as DNA: TGTGCCAGCAGTCCCCGAAGCACGCAGTATTTT.

This chain joins TRBV6-1 and TRBJ1-3, with D possibly being TRBD1 (6 bases). The CDR3 covers 15 residues. The germline V and J ends were trimmed by 0 bases and 4 bases, with 10 bases remaining between them. Germline V gene sequence: CDR1 MNHNS, CDR2 SASEGT. The CDR3 reads CASSEARTVGNTIYF. CDR3 nucleotide sequence: TGTGCCAGCAGTGAAGCACGGACAGTCGGAAACACCATATATTTT.

The genes are TRBV19 and TRBJ2-6, with 7 bases that match TRBD1. The germline V gene has CDR1 LNHDA and CDR2 SQIVND (reference sequence). The CDR3 runs 14 residues. After removal of 8 bases from V and 4 bases from J, the junction contained 5 bases not matched to a gene. This chain's CDR3 is CASETGAGANVLTF. DNA of the CDR3: TGTGCCAGTGAAACAGGGGCCGGGGCCAACGTCCTGACTTTC.

The chain couples TRBV5-1 to TRBJ2-3; possibly TRBD1 for D (5 bases). Trimming cost V 4 bases and J 2 bases, with 11 bases left between them. CDR1 and CDR2 (germline): SGHRS, YFSETQ. This CDR3 is built from 14 residues. The CDR3: CASSQDIFTDTQYF. As DNA, the CDR3 is TGCGCCAGCAGCCAGGACATTTTCACAGATACGCAGTATTTT.

V is TRBV29-1 and J is TRBJ2-2; no definite D call. The CDR3 extends over 15 amino acids. Germline-derived CDR1 and CDR2 are SQVTM and ANQGSEA. The V end was cut by 6 bases, the J end by 5 bases, with 19 bases between. The DNA of the CDR3 is TGCAGCGTAAAACTTCCCGGGCCGAGGACCGGGGAGCTGTTTTTT. Encoded protein: CSVKLPGPRTGELFF.

This rearrangement joins TRBV7-2 to TRBJ2-7; 7 bases are shared with TRBD1. The J segment lost 6 bases and the V segment lost 6 bases, leaving 8 bases of the junction unmatched. From germline, CDR1 is SGHTA and CDR2 FQGNSA. This CDR3 has 13 amino acids. The CDR3 nucleotides read TGTGCCAGCAGACAAACAGGGGTAAGCGAGCAGTACTTC. It yields the protein CASRQTGVSEQYF.

The rearrangement links TRBV19 to TRBJ2-7; 14 bases agree with TRBD2. Germline trimming cut 5 bases from V and 10 bases from J; bases unmatched to any gene: 13. There are 16 residues in the CDR3. Looked up from germline, CDR1 is LNHDA and CDR2 is SQIVND (reference sequence). The DNA of the CDR3 is TGTGCCAGTAGTCCCCTGGGACTAGCGGGGGATTCGGGTCAGTACTTC. Translation gives CASSPLGLAGDSGQYF.

The gene calls are TRBV30 and TRBJ1-2; D is undetermined. Trimming stripped 4 bases from V and 3 bases from J, with 18 bases between. From germline, CDR1 is GTSNPN and CDR2 SVGIG (reference sequence). The CDR3 loop spans 15 amino acids. CDR3 sequence reads: CAWKGPGGPDYGYTF. CDR3 in DNA: TGTGCCTGGAAGGGTCCGGGAGGACCGGACTATGGCTACACCTTC.

The CDR3 sequence: CAITPDRETYGYTF. DNA of the CDR3: TGTGCCATCACCCCGGACCGGGAAACGTATGGCTACACCTTC. V gene TRBV10-3 combines with J gene TRBJ1-2; D call uncertain. Germline-derived CDR1 and CDR2 are ENHRY and SYGVKD. The CDR3 loop spans 14 amino acids. The V end lost 7 bases, the J end lost 5 bases, and 17 bases lay between the germline ends.

This sequence joins TRBV19 and TRBJ1-2, with D perhaps matching TRBD1 (6 bases). V was clipped by 4 bases and J by 8 bases, with 20 bases between them. The CDR3 spans 15 residues. Germline values: CDR1 LNHDA, CDR2 SQIVND (reference sequence). The CDR3 DNA reads TGTGCCAGTAGTAACCCCAGCGCTACAGGGCGAGGCTACACCTTC. Translation gives CASSNPSATGRGYTF.

This clone was counted a few times. This chain links TRBV19 with TRBJ2-1; possibly TRBD1 or TRBD2 for D (5 bases each). The germline gives CDR1 LNHDA, CDR2 SQIVND (reference sequence). Trimming pared 4 bases from V and 10 bases from J, leaving 8 bases between. The CDR3 covers 11 residues. CDR3 residues: CASSRDLEQFF. The DNA for the CDR3 is TGTGCCAGTAGTAGGGACCTGGAGCAGTTCTTC.